These 7 T cell receptor beta chains came from one sample sequenced in a study of blood T cells in healthy people across ages. The second PCR ran about 6 to 12 cycles with a sample-barcoded 5' primer and J-beta primers. MiXCR, applied by TCRdb to the 5' RACE reads, yields one record per CDR3 protein. The sample carries about 780,000 distinct CDR3 sequences, 20% to 30% recorded once. These same records also appear under a second study, on T cells of mothers and their children.

Sequenced input: blood. Receptors originate from a boy aged 5 to 17 in good health.

This clonotype was detected ten times or more. The V gene is TRBV28, the J gene TRBJ1-5, with D possibly being TRBD1 (6 bases). Germline V lookup: CDR1 MDHEN, CDR2 SYDVKM. The V end was cut by 9 bases, the J end by 4 bases, with 13 bases between. There are 13 residues in the CDR3. CDR3 region: CASRGGGNQPQHF. Here the CDR3 DNA reads TGTGCCAGTCGGGGGGGCGGGAATCAGCCCCAGCATTTT.

This clonotype has only a few counts. The genes are TRBV9 and TRBJ2-1; 8 bases are shared with TRBD2. V trimming: 4 bases; J trimming: 7 bases; junction bases outside the gene matches: 19. The germline V gene encodes CDR1 SGDLS and CDR2 YYNGEE. The CDR3 contains 18 residues. The CDR3 protein is CASSPSGISAGGWNEQFF. The CDR3 region has the DNA TGTGCCAGCAGCCCTAGTGGGATTTCCGCGGGAGGTTGGAATGAGCAGTTCTTC.

This clonotype was counted a single time. The J gene is TRBJ1-2, the V gene TRBV20-1, with D hard to call. Trimming pared 3 bases from V and 3 bases from J, leaving 8 bases between. CDR3 length equals 12 residues. Per germline, CDR1 DFQATT and CDR2 SNEGSKA (reference sequence). In nucleotides, the CDR3 is TGCAGTGCTAGTTCCCTGGACTATGGCTACACCTTC. It yields the protein CSASSLDYGYTF.

This clonotype was observed a handful of times. This rearrangement joins TRBV12-3 or TRBV12-4 to TRBJ2-7; 10 nucleotides match TRBD2. CDR3 length: 14 residues. V was clipped by 5 bases and J by 3 bases; unmatched bases: 4. The CDR3 here is CASSLERGGYEQYF. CDR3 sequence (DNA): TGTGCCAGCAGTCTAGAGCGGGGGGGCTACGAGCAGTACTTC.

This clonotype has a handful of counts. The chain couples TRBV7-3 to TRBJ2-5; 9 nucleotides align to TRBD2. This CDR3 has 17 amino acids. V shed 1 base, J shed 3 bases, and the junction held 9 bases outside the gene matches. The germline gives CDR1 SGHTA, CDR2 FQGTGA. Here the CDR3 DNA reads TGTGCCAGCAGCTTAAAGGGGTGGGCTAGCGGGGAAGAGACCCAGTACTTC. Its protein product is CASSLKGWASGEETQYF.

There are a few counts of this clonotype. The chain employs TRBV27 and TRBJ2-7; a weak D match, TRBD2 (6 bases). V lost 2 bases and J lost 1, with 9 bases in between. The CDR3 contains 14 residues. CDR1 MNHEY and CDR2 SMNVEV come from the germline V gene (reference sequence). The CDR3 reads CASSLVRGSYEQYF. In nucleotides, the CDR3 is TGTGCCAGCAGTTTAGTCCGGGGGTCCTACGAGCAGTACTTC.

This clonotype was counted a few times. J is TRBJ1-3 and V is TRBV5-1; TRBD1 agrees at 7 bases. Germline CDR1 and CDR2: SGHRS and YFSETQ. This CDR3 has 15 residues. The J segment lost 1 base and the V segment lost 3 bases, leaving 4 bases of the junction unmatched. The CDR3 here is CASSSEGQSGNTIYF. DNA for the CDR3: TGCGCCAGCAGCTCCGAGGGACAGTCTGGAAACACCATATATTTT.